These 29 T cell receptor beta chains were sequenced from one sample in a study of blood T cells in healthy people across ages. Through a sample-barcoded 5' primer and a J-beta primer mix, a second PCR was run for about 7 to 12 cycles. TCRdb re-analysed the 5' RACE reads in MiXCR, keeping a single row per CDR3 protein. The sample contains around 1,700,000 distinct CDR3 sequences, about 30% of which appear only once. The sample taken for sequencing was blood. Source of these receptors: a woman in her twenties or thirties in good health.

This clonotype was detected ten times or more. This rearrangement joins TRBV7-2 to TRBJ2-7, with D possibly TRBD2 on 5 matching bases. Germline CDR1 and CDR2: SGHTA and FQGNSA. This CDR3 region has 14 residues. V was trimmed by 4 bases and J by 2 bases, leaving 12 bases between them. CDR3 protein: CASSSKPGTYEQYF. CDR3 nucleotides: TGTGCCAGCAGCTCGAAACCCGGGACCTACGAGCAGTACTTC. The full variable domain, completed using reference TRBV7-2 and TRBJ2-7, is GAGVSQSPSNKVTEKGKDVELRCDPISGHTALYWYRQSLGQGLEFLIYFQGNSAPDKSGLPSDRFSAERTGGSVSTLTIQRTQQEDSAVYLCASSSKPGTYEQYFGPGTRLTVT.

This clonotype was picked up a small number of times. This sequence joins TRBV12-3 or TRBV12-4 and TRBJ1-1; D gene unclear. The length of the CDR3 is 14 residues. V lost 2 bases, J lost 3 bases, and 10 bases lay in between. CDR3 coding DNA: TGTGCCAGCAGTTTAAGGCAGATCTACACTGAAGCTTTCTTT. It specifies CASSLRQIYTEAFF.

Written as DNA, the CDR3 is TGTGCCAGTGTCCCCGACAGGGCGGGAGAATATGGCTACACCTTC. It specifies CASVPDRAGEYGYTF. The chain uses TRBV2 and TRBJ1-2; 7 bases are a match to TRBD1. Germline-derived CDR1 and CDR2 are SNHLY and FYNNEI. This CDR3 contains 15 residues. The V segment lost 9 bases and the J segment 5 bases; nucleotides outside the gene matches: 15.

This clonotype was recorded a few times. CDR3 in amino acids: CSARPPGGTFAYEQYF. DNA for the CDR3: TGCAGTGCTAGACCCCCTGGGGGGACCTTCGCCTACGAGCAGTACTTC. This chain joins TRBV20-1 and TRBJ2-7; perhaps TRBD2 as D (6 bases). The CDR3 consists of 16 residues. Germline loops: CDR1 DFQATT, CDR2 SNEGSKA (reference sequence). Trimming stripped 2 bases from V and 2 bases from J, with 19 bases between.

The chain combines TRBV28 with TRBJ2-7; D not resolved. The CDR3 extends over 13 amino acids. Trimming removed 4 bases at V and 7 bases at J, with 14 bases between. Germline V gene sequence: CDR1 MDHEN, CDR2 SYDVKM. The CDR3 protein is CASSSHWPKEQYF. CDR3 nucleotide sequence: TGTGCCAGCAGTTCGCACTGGCCTAAGGAGCAGTACTTC.

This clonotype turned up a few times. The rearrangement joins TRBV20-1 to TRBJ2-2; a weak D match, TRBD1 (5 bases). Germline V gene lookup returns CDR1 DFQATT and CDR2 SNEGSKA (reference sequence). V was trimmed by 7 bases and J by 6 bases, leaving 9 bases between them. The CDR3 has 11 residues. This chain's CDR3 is CSGWTSGELFF. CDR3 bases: TGCAGTGGTTGGACATCCGGGGAGCTGTTTTTT.

The CDR3: CASSLRDALNNEQYF. CDR3 bases: TGTGCCAGCAGCCTACGAGACGCATTAAATAACGAGCAGTACTTC. The gene calls are TRBV3-1 and TRBJ2-7; D is uncertain. The CDR3 length is 15 residues. CDR1 is LGHDT and CDR2 is YNNKEL in the germline V gene (reference sequence). Trimming removed 4 bases from V and 5 bases from J, with 18 bases in between.

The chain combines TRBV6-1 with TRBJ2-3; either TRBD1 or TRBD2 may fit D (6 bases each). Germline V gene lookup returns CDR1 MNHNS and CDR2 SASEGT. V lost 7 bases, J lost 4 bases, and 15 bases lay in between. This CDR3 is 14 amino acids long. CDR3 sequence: CASTVSRGADTQYF. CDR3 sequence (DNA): TGTGCCAGCACGGTATCAAGGGGGGCAGATACGCAGTATTTT.

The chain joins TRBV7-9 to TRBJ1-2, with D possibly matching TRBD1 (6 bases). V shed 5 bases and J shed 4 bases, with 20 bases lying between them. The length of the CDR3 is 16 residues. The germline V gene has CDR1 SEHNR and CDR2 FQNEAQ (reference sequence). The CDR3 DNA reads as TGTGCCAGCAGCGAGAGACAGGACCTAAGCTCCTATGGCTACACCTTC. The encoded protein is CASSERQDLSSYGYTF.

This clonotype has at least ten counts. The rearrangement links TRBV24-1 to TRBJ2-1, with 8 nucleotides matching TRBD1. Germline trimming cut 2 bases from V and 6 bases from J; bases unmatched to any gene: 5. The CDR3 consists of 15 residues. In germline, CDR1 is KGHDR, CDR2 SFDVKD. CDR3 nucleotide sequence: TGTGCCACCAGTGATTGGACAGGGTCCGGCAATGAGCAGTTCTTC. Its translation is CATSDWTGSGNEQFF.

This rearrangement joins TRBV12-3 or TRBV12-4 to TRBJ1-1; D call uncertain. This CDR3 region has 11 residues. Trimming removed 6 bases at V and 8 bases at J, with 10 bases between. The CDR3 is CASSSLIEAFF. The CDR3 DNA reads TGTGCCAGCAGCTCCCTGATAGAAGCTTTCTTT.

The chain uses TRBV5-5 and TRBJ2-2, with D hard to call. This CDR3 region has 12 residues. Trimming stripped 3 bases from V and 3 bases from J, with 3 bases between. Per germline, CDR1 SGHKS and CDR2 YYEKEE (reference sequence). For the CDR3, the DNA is TGTGCCAGCAGCTGGCACACCGGGGAGCTGTTTTTT. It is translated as CASSWHTGELFF.

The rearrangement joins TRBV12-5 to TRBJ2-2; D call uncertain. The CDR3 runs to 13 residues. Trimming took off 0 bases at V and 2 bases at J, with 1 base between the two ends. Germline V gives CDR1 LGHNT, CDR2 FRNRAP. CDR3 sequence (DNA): TGTGCTAGTGGTTTGGTAAACACCGGGGAGCTGTTTTTT. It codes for CASGLVNTGELFF.

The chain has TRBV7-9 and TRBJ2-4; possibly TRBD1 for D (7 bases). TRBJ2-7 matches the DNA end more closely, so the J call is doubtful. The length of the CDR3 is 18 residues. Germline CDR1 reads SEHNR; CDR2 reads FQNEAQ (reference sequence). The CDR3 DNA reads TGTGCCAGCAGCTCTTACGGGGGTGGTCGGACAGGCGGGCTCGAGCAGTACTTC. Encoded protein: CASSSYGGGRTGGLEQYF.

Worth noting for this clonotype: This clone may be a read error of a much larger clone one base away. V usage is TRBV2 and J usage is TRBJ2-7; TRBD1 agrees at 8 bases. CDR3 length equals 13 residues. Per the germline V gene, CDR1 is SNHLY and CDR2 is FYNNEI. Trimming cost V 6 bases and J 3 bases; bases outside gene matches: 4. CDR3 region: CASRWTGCYEQYF. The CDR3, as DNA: TGTGCCAGCAGATGGACAGGGTGCTACGAGCAGTACTTC.

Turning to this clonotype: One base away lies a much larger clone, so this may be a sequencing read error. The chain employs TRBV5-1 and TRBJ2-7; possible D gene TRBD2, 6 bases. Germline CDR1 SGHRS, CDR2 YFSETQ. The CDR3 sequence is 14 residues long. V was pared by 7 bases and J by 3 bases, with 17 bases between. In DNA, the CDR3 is TGCGCCAGCTCTGCAGACGGCGGGGACTACGAGCAGTACTTC. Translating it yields CASSADGGDYEQYF.

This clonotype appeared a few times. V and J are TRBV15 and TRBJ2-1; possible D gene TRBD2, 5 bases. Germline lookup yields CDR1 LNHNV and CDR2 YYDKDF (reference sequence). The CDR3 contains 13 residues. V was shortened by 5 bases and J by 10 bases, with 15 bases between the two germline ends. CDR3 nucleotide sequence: TGTGCCACCAGCCCAATCCGGGGTGGGGAGCAGTTCTTC. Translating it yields CATSPIRGGEQFF. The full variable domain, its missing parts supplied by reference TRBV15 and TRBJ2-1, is DAMVIQNPRYQVTQFGKPVTLSCSQTLNHNVMYWYQQKSSQAPKLLFHYYDKDFNNEADTPDNFQSRRPNTSFCFLDIRSPGLGDTAMYLCATSPIRGGEQFFGPGTRLTVL.

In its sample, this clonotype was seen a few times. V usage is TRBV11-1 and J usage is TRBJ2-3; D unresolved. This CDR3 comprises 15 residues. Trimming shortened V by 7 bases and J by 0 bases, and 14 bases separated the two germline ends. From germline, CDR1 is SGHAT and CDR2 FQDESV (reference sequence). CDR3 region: CASNHRRISTDTQYF. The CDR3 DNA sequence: TGTGCCAGCAACCACCGGCGGATTAGCACAGATACGCAGTATTTT.

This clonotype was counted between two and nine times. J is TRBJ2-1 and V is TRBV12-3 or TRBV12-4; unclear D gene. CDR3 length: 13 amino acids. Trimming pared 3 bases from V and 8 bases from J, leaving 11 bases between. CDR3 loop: CASSFLGRDEQFF. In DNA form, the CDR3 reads TGTGCCAGCAGTTTCCTGGGTCGCGATGAGCAGTTCTTC.

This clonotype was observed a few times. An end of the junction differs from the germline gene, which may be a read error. CDR3 residues: CSVREDRDEQFF. The CDR3 DNA follows: TGCAGTGTTAGAGAAGACAGGGATGAGCAGTTCTTC. J is TRBJ2-1 and V is TRBV20-1, with 7 bases aligning to TRBD1. This CDR3 spans 12 amino acids. Germline loops: CDR1 DFQATT, CDR2 SNEGSKA (reference sequence).

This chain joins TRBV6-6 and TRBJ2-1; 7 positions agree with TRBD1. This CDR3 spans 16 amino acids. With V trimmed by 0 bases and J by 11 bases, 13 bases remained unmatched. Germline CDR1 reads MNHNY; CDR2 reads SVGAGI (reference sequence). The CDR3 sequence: CASSYSAQGEATKQFF. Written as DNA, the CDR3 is TGTGCCAGCAGTTACTCGGCTCAGGGGGAAGCTACTAAGCAGTTCTTC.

DNA of the CDR3: TGTGCCAGCAGTTCATCCGGGACAGGGCATGGCTACACCTTC. Translating it yields CASSSSGTGHGYTF. The rearrangement links TRBV12-3 or TRBV12-4 to TRBJ1-2; the match to TRBD1 covers 9 bases. The CDR3 contains 14 residues. J lost 6 bases, V lost 4 bases, and 6 bases had no gene match.

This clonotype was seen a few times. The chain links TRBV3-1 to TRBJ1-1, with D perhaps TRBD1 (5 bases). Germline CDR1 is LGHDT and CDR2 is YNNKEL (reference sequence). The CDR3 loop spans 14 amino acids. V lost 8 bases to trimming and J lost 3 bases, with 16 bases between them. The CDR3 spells CASAARTLDTEAFF. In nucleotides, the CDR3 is TGTGCCAGCGCTGCCCGGACACTAGACACTGAAGCTTTCTTT. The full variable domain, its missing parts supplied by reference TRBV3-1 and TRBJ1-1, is DTAVSQTPKYLVTQMGNDKSIKCEQNLGHDTMYWYKQDSKKFLKIMFSYNNKELIINETVPNRFSPKSPDKAHLNLHINSLELGDSAVYFCASAARTLDTEAFFGQGTRLTVV.

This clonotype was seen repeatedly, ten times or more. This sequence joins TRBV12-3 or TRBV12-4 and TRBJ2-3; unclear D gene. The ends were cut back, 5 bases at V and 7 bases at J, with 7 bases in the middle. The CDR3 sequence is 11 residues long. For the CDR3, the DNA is TGTGCCAGCAGTCCGCGGTATACGCAGTATTTT. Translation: CASSPRYTQYF.

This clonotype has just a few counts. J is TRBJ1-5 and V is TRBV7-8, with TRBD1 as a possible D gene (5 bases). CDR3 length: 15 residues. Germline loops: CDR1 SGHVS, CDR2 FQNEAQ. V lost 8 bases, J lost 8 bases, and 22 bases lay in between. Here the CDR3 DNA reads TGTGCCAGCGGCCGGGTATCCAGGGATGGGAAGCCCCAGCATTTT. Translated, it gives CASGRVSRDGKPQHF.

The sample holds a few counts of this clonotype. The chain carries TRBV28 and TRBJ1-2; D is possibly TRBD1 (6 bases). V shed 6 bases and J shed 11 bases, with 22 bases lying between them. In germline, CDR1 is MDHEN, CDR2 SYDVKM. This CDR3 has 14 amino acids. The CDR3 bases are TGTGCCAGCAGCCAAACCGGGACAAGTAAGAGTTACACCTTC. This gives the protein CASSQTGTSKSYTF.

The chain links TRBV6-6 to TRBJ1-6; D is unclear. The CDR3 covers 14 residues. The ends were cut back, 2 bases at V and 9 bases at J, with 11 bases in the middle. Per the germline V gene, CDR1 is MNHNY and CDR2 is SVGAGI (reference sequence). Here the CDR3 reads CASSYDQRGSPLHF. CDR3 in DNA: TGTGCCAGCAGTTACGACCAACGGGGTTCACCCCTCCACTTT.

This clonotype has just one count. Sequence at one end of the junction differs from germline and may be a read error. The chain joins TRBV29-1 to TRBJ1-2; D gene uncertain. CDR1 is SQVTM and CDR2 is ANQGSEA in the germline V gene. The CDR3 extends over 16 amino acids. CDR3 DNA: TGCAGCGTTCCCCGGCACCTGCGAGGAACTAACTGTGGCTACACCTTC. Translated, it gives CSVPRHLRGTNCGYTF.

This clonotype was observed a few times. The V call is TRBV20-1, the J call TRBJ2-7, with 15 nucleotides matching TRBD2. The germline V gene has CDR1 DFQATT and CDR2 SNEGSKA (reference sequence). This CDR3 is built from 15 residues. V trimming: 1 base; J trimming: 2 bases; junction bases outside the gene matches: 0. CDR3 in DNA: TGCAGTGCTAGAGGGACTAGCGGGGGGGCCTACGAGCAGTACTTC. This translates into CSARGTSGGAYEQYF.